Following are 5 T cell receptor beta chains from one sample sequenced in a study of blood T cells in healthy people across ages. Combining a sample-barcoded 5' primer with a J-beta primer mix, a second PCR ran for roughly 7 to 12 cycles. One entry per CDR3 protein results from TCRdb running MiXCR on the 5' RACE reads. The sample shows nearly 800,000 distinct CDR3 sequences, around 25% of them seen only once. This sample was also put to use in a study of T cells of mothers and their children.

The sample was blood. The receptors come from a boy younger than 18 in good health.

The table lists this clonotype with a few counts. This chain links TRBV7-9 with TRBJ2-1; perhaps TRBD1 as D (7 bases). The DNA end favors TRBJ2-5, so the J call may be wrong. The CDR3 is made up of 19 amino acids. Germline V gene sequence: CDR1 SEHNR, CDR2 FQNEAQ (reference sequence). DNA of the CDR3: TGTGCCAGCAGCAGACCGAGTCTGGAGGAGGGGGCCACTGAGGAGACCCAGTACTTC. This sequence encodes CASSRPSLEEGATEETQYF.

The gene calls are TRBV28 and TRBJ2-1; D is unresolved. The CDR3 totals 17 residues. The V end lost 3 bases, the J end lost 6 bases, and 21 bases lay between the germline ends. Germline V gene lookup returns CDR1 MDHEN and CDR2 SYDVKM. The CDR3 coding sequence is TGTGCCAGCAGTTTTTATCCTTACGAAGACTCGCCCAATGAGCAGTTCTTC. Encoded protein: CASSFYPYEDSPNEQFF.

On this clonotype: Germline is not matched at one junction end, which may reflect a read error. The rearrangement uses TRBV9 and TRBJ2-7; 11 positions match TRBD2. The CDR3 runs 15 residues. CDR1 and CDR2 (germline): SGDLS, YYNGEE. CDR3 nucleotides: TGTACCAGCAGTCCCGCTAGCGGGGGGCGGAACGAGCAGTACTTC. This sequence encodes CTSSPASGGRNEQYF. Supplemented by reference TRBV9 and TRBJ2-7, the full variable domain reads DSGVTQTPKHLITATGQRVTLRCSPRSGDLSVYWYQQSLDQGLQFLIQYYNGEERAKGNILERFSAQQFPDLHSELNLSSLELGDSALYFCTSSPASGGRNEQYFGPGTRLTVT.

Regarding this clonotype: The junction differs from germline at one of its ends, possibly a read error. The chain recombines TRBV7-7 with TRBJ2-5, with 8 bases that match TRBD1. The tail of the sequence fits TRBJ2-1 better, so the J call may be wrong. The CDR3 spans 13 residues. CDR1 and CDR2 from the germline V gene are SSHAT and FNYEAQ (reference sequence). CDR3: CASSSGQANEQFF. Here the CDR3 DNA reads TGTGCTAGCAGCTCGGGACAGGCGAATGAGCAGTTCTTC.

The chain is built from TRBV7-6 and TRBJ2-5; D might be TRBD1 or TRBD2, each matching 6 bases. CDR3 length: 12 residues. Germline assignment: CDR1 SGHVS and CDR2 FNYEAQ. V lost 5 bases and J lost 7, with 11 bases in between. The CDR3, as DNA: TGTGCCAGCAGCGGGGGGCTGGTGACCCAGTACTTC. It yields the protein CASSGGLVTQYF.